This is a list of T cell receptor beta chains from one sample in a study of neurological immune-mediated disorders. TCRdb recomputed calls from the 5' RACE reads with MiXCR, one row per CDR3 protein. In the table there are fewer than 55,000 distinct CDR3 sequences, approximately 11% of which are singletons. Sequencing input: PBMCs. Receptors originate from a woman aged 40 to 50 in good health. Both conserved end residues are part of each CDR3. Each record gives: J gene, V gene, D gene, clone size, CDR3 length, CDR3 DNA, CDR3 protein. D genes are given only for firm matches. Size tells how often a clone was seen, or its class if it is expanded.

J: TRBJ2-1; V: TRBV9; D: TRBD2; size: many; length: 16; DNA: TGTGCCAGCAGCGTCGACCTAGCGGGGCTCTACAATGAGCAGTTCTTC; CDR3: CASSVDLAGLYNEQFF
J: TRBJ2-7; V: TRBV29-1; D: -; size: many; length: 13; DNA: TGCAGCGTTGGAGAGGGAAAATCCTACGAGCAGTACTTC; CDR3: CSVGEGKSYEQYF
J: TRBJ1-1; V: TRBV20-1; D: TRBD1; size: many; length: 14; DNA: TGCAGTGCTAGCAAGACAGGGGGAATCGCTGAAGCTTTCTTT; CDR3: CSASKTGGIAEAFF
J: TRBJ1-1; V: TRBV20-1; D: -; size: many; length: 16; DNA: TGCAGTGCTAGACCCCGCATCCGAGGTTGGGGCACTGAAGCTTTCTTT; CDR3: CSARPRIRGWGTEAFF
J: TRBJ2-2; V: TRBV10-1; D: -; size: many; length: 14; DNA: TGCGCCAGCAGTGACCAGTTTAGCACCGGGGAGCTGTTTTTT; CDR3: CASSDQFSTGELFF
J: TRBJ2-1; V: TRBV4-3; D: TRBD2; size: many; length: 17; DNA: TGCGCCAGCAGCCACGGGACTAGCGGGACCACATACAATGAGCAGTTCTTC; CDR3: CASSHGTSGTTYNEQFF
J: TRBJ2-7; V: TRBV11-3; D: TRBD1; size: many; length: 14; DNA: TGTGCCAGCAGCTCAAGGACAGGGGGCCACGAGCAGTACTTC; CDR3: CASSSRTGGHEQYF
J: TRBJ2-2; V: TRBV20-1; D: TRBD2; size: many; length: 15; DNA: TGCAGTGCCCTCTTGGGGGGAGGGCGAACCGGGGAGCTGTTTTTT; CDR3: CSALLGGGRTGELFF
J: TRBJ2-1; V: TRBV5-5; D: TRBD1; size: many; length: 14; DNA: TGTGCCAGCAGTCCCGGGACAGGGGTTAATGAGCAGTTCTTC; CDR3: CASSPGTGVNEQFF
J: TRBJ1-5; V: TRBV6-5; D: -; size: many; length: 15; DNA: TGTGCCAGCTCCCCGAGCCGCCTGGGGAATCAGCCCCAGCATTTT; CDR3: CASSPSRLGNQPQHF